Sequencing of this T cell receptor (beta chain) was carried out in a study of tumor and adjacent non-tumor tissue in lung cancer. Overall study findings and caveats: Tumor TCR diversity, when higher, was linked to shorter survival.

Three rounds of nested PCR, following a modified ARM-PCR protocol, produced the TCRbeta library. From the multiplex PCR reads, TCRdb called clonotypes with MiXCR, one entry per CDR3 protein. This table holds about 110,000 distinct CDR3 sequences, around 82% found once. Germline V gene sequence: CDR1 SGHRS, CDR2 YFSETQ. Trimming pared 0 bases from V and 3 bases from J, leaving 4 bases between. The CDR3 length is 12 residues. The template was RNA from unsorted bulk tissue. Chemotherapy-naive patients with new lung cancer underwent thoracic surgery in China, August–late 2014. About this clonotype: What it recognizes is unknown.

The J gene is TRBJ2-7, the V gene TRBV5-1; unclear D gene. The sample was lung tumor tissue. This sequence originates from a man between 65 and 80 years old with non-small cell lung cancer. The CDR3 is CASSLVGYEQYF. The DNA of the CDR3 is TGCGCCAGCAGCTTGGTCGGCTACGAGCAGTACTTC.